This T cell receptor (beta chain) was documented in a study of response to subunit inactivated influenza vaccine. Study-wide findings and caveats: Authors proposed each seasonal influenza vaccination draws in few new T cells.

With respect to this clonotype: Its antigen is as yet unknown.

TCRdb re-called the RT-PCR reads through MiXCR, storing one row per CDR3 protein. Found here are 500,000 to 600,000 distinct CDR3 sequences, approximately 15% of them singletons; the top ten hold roughly 3.1%. Sequenced here: CD4+ T cells sorted from PBMCs, sampled less than 30 months after vaccination. This clonotype was obtained from a man aged 50 to 75 who received an inactivated influenza vaccine.

Here the CDR3 reads CASSLSSSAGGYYNEQFF. CDR3 DNA: TGCGCCAGCAGCTTGTCGTCTTCAGCGGGAGGGTATTACAATGAGCAGTTCTTC. The chain links TRBV5-1 to TRBJ2-1; the match to TRBD2 covers 10 bases. V dropped 1 base and J dropped 4; count of bases not matched to a gene: 11. The CDR3 is 18 residues long. Per the germline V gene, CDR1 is SGHRS and CDR2 is YFSETQ.